These 25 T cell receptor beta chains were sequenced from one sample in a study of T-cell reconstitution after alpha-beta-depleted transplantation in children. Unique molecular identifiers were incorporated into the prepared TCRbeta library. TCRdb ran MiXCR on the PCR reads and lists one entry per CDR3 protein. The sample shows 450,000 to 700,000 distinct CDR3 sequences, 20% to 30% of them seen only once. The sequencing here drew on PBMCs, taken before TCRalphabeta/CD19-depleted stem cell transplant. The source is a boy in the first two years of life with Wiskott-Aldrich syndrome, due to receive a stem cell transplant.

The sample holds a few counts of this clonotype. The chain couples TRBV28 to TRBJ1-6; 10 nucleotides align to TRBD1. The length of the CDR3 is 15 residues. J lost 6 bases, V lost 7 bases, and 6 bases had no gene match. Germline V CDR1 and CDR2: MDHEN, SYDVKM. CDR3 nucleotides: TGTGCCAGCAACATTGGGGACAGGGGTAATTCACCCCTCCACTTT. Translated: CASNIGDRGNSPLHF.

The chain couples TRBV12-3 or TRBV12-4 to TRBJ1-1; TRBD1 agrees at 10 bases. The CDR3 spans 18 residues. V dropped 6 bases and J dropped 5; count of bases not matched to a gene: 18. The DNA of the CDR3 is TGTGCCAGCAGAGAGTGGGACAGGGGTCTTCGATTAGGGACTGAAGCTTTCTTT. This translates into CASREWDRGLRLGTEAFF.

The rearrangement links TRBV6-1 to TRBJ2-5, with 9 bases fitting TRBD2. CDR3 size: 14 residues. V gave up 6 bases and J gave up 6 bases; unmatched junction bases: 8. CDR1 MNHNS and CDR2 SASEGT come from the germline V gene. The CDR3 sequence is CASRRGGGSQTQYF. The CDR3, as DNA: TGTGCCAGCAGACGCGGGGGGGGCTCGCAGACCCAGTACTTC.

The rearrangement links TRBV20-1 to TRBJ2-3, with a weak D call TRBD1 (6 bases). The CDR3 has 13 residues. V lost 4 bases and J lost 2, with 10 bases in between. Germline loops: CDR1 DFQATT, CDR2 SNEGSKA (reference sequence). The CDR3 DNA follows: TGCAGTGCTATACAGGGAGTCACAGATACGCAGTATTTT. As protein: CSAIQGVTDTQYF.

This clonotype was seen only a few times. The chain uses TRBV5-1 and TRBJ2-1, with 7 bases aligning to TRBD1. The CDR3 is 15 residues long. V shed 0 bases and J 5 bases; nucleotides not matched to a gene: 5. Germline CDR1 is SGHRS and CDR2 is YFSETQ. CDR3 coding DNA: TGCGCCAGCAGCTTGGAGGGACAGCCTAACAATGAGCAGTTCTTC. This codes for CASSLEGQPNNEQFF.

This chain connects TRBV6-5 to TRBJ2-5, with 9 bases fitting TRBD1. V was clipped by 2 bases and J by 4 bases; unmatched bases: 8. Germline lookup yields CDR1 MNHEY and CDR2 SVGAGI. The length of the CDR3 is 16 residues. In nucleotides, the CDR3 is TGTGCCAGCAGTTACCCCGGGACAGGGAGTGTAGAGACCCAGTACTTC. Translated, it gives CASSYPGTGSVETQYF.

The rearrangement joins TRBV20-1 to TRBJ1-5; 9 positions agree with TRBD1. Trimming cost V 6 bases and J 10 bases; bases outside gene matches: 7. The CDR3 extends over 12 amino acids. Germline V gene lookup returns CDR1 DFQATT and CDR2 SNEGSKA (reference sequence). The CDR3 coding sequence is TGCAGTGCGAGGACAGGGGTCGGCCCCCAGCATTTT. Protein product: CSARTGVGPQHF.

V is TRBV11-2 and J is TRBJ2-2, with D perhaps being TRBD1 or TRBD2 (5 bases each). V was pared by 5 bases and J by 4 bases, with 26 bases between. This CDR3 spans 19 amino acids. CDR1 is SGHAT and CDR2 is FQNNGV in the germline V gene. The chain's CDR3 is CASSPLSGPGVGTTGELFF. For the CDR3, the DNA is TGTGCCAGCAGCCCCCTTTCCGGCCCCGGGGTAGGGACCACCGGGGAGCTGTTTTTT.

The chain employs TRBV18 and TRBJ1-3; 10 bases fit TRBD1. The CDR3 extends over 18 amino acids. Trimming at V came to 3 bases and at J to 2 bases, leaving 10 bases not matched to a gene. Looked up from germline, CDR1 is KGHSH and CDR2 is LQKENI. CDR3 residues: CASSPIFDRGPAGNTIYF. For the CDR3, the DNA is TGTGCCAGCTCACCGATATTCGACAGGGGGCCTGCTGGAAACACCATATATTTT.

The genes are TRBV7-2 and TRBJ1-5; 10 nucleotides agree with TRBD1. The germline gives CDR1 SGHTA, CDR2 FQGNSA. The CDR3 is made up of 18 amino acids. V shed 0 bases and J 0 bases; nucleotides not matched to a gene: 5. CDR3 bases: TGTGCCAGCAGCTTAGCGGGACAGGGGAAATATAGCAATCAGCCCCAGCATTTT. Protein sequence: CASSLAGQGKYSNQPQHF.

The rearrangement joins TRBV20-1 to TRBJ1-4, with D perhaps matching TRBD1 (6 bases). Germline V CDR1 and CDR2: DFQATT, SNEGSKA (reference sequence). Trimming took 3 bases from V and 5 from J, leaving 7 bases between them. This CDR3 is built from 12 residues. The CDR3 loop reads CSASQGNEKLFF. The CDR3 nucleotides are TGCAGTGCTAGCCAGGGGAATGAAAAACTGTTTTTT.

This clonotype was seen a handful of times. The chain couples TRBV5-1 to TRBJ1-2, with TRBD1 identical over 9 bases. Trimming removed 4 bases from V and 6 bases from J; junction bases left unmatched: 7. Per germline, CDR1 SGHRS and CDR2 YFSETQ. The CDR3 covers 14 residues. CDR3 DNA sequence: TGCGCCAGCAGCATAGACAGGGGGGCGGATGGCTACACCTTC. Protein: CASSIDRGADGYTF.

This clonotype was counted only a few times. The chain carries TRBV29-1 and TRBJ2-7, with 8 nucleotides matching TRBD1. This CDR3 has 14 residues. Looked up from germline, CDR1 is SQVTM and CDR2 is ANQGSEA. With V trimmed by 7 bases and J by 4 bases, 12 bases remained unmatched. This CDR3 reads CSATPVGQGYEQYF. The CDR3 coding sequence is TGCAGCGCCACTCCCGTTGGACAGGGATACGAGCAGTACTTC.

This sequence joins TRBV5-1 and TRBJ2-5; no clear D gene. This CDR3 has 14 residues. The V gene lost 0 bases and the J gene lost 2 bases, with 8 bases spanning the gap. The germline CDR1 and CDR2 sequences are SGHRS and YFSETQ. In DNA, the CDR3 is TGCGCCAGCAGCTTGGGTCCCTGGCAAGAGACCCAGTACTTC. Translating gives CASSLGPWQETQYF.

This clonotype has at least ten counts. In DNA form, the CDR3 reads TGTGCCAGCAGCGGGGGAGGGGAGACCCAGTACTTC. It yields the protein CASSGGGETQYF. V usage is TRBV7-8 and J usage is TRBJ2-5; 7 nucleotides match TRBD2. V shed 5 bases and J 5 bases; nucleotides not matched to a gene: 2. The length of the CDR3 is 12 residues. Germline loops: CDR1 SGHVS, CDR2 FQNEAQ.

The chain recombines TRBV10-3 with TRBJ1-1, with 9 bases lining up with TRBD1. Looked up from germline, CDR1 is ENHRY and CDR2 is SYGVKD. Unmatched junction bases numbered 12, after V lost 6 bases and J lost 1 base. CDR3 size: 17 residues. The CDR3, as DNA: TGTGCCATCAGCAACCCCGGGACAGGGCTTGGGAACACTGAAGCTTTCTTT. It specifies CAISNPGTGLGNTEAFF.

In this sample, this clonotype turned up a few times. The J gene is TRBJ1-2, the V gene TRBV5-1; D remains ambiguous. The germline CDR1 and CDR2 sequences are SGHRS and YFSETQ. The CDR3 length is 16 residues. The ends were cut back, 0 bases at V and 10 bases at J, with 22 bases in the middle. This CDR3 reads CASSLEVRPRSMVYTF. CDR3 sequence (DNA): TGCGCCAGCAGCTTGGAAGTTCGGCCTCGTTCTATGGTCTACACCTTC.

The rearrangement links TRBV5-1 to TRBJ2-7, with 7 bases matching TRBD2. V shed 4 bases, J shed 0 bases, and the junction held 4 bases outside the gene matches. CDR3 length: 14 amino acids. In germline, CDR1 is SGHRS, CDR2 YFSETQ. The CDR3, as DNA: TGCGCCAGCAGCAGACTAGCTAGCTCCTACGAGCAGTACTTC. This sequence encodes CASSRLASSYEQYF.

The CDR3 DNA reads TGCAGTGCTAGATACGCCCAGGGTCGGGACACCATATATTTT. Protein: CSARYAQGRDTIYF. This rearrangement joins TRBV20-1 to TRBJ1-3, with D possibly being TRBD1 (5 bases). Germline V lookup: CDR1 DFQATT, CDR2 SNEGSKA (reference sequence). V was shortened by 2 bases and J by 8 bases, with 16 bases between the two germline ends. CDR3 size: 14 residues.

The J gene is TRBJ2-7, the V gene TRBV7-9, with 7 bases fitting TRBD1. The ends lost 4 bases at V and 0 bases at J; junction bases unmatched: 9. CDR1 is SEHNR, CDR2 FQNEAQ, per germline (reference sequence). The CDR3 has 16 amino acids. The CDR3 loop is CASSSSDRVFSYEQYF. The DNA of the CDR3 is TGTGCCAGCAGCTCCTCCGACAGGGTATTCTCCTACGAGCAGTACTTC.

This clonotype was seen more than once but under ten times. V gene TRBV6-1 combines with J gene TRBJ1-2; 8 nucleotides line up with TRBD1. V was pared by 7 bases and J by 4 bases, with 8 bases of the junction left unmatched. This CDR3 contains 14 residues. In germline, CDR1 is MNHNS, CDR2 SASEGT. DNA for the CDR3: TGTGCCAGCACCAACAGGGGGGTCAGCTATGGCTACACCTTC. Translated: CASTNRGVSYGYTF.

V usage is TRBV27 and J usage is TRBJ1-1; no clear D. The CDR3 totals 14 residues. Germline CDR1 is MNHEY and CDR2 is SMNVEV (reference sequence). V was trimmed by 6 bases and J by 1 base, leaving 12 bases between them. The CDR3 DNA sequence: TGTGCCAGCAGCCGTTGGGTAGGGAACACTGAAGCTTTCTTT. The encoded protein is CASSRWVGNTEAFF.

V and J are TRBV20-1 and TRBJ2-3; weak D call: TRBD1 (7 bases). The CDR3 spans 15 residues. Germline V CDR1 and CDR2: DFQATT, SNEGSKA (reference sequence). V lost 6 bases and J 3 bases, leaving 19 bases between the germline ends. CDR3 amino acids: CSASAGGGVTDTQYF. DNA of the CDR3: TGCAGTGCCTCGGCAGGGGGAGGCGTAACAGATACGCAGTATTTT.

The DNA for the CDR3 is TGTGCCATCAGTGAGCCGCGCGGGCTAGTTCCCGGGGAGCTGTTTTTT. Protein: CAISEPRGLVPGELFF. The chain has TRBV10-3 and TRBJ2-2; TRBD2 might be the D (5 bases). The germline CDR1 and CDR2 sequences are ENHRY and SYGVKD. V lost 2 bases and J lost 6, with 16 bases in between. The CDR3 has 16 residues.

In this sample, this clonotype turned up a few times. CDR3 coding DNA: TGCGCCAGCAGCTTCTCCTCCAGGGGAAGCTCTGGGGCCAACGTCCTGACTTTC. Translated, it gives CASSFSSRGSSGANVLTF. The gene calls are TRBV5-1 and TRBJ2-6, with D possibly matching TRBD1 (6 bases). Between the trimmed V and J ends, which lost 2 bases and 0 bases, there was a span of 15 bases. This CDR3 spans 18 amino acids. Looked up from germline, CDR1 is SGHRS and CDR2 is YFSETQ.